The entry that follows covers one TCR beta chain sequence. This entry belongs to a study of tumor-infiltrating lymphocytes in primary liver carcinoma. Unsorted bulk tissue (roughly 17-34 mg) underwent RNA and DNA co-extraction. Starting material of about 0.45 ug total RNA yielded TCR beta cDNA via a constant-region primer. Slightly modified ARM-PCR, run as three nested multiplex PCR rounds, produced the TCR beta libraries. The first two PCR rounds used TRBV1-TRBV30 primers with a Cbeta primer, roughly 10 cycles each. TCRdb itself ran the multiplex PCR reads through MiXCR, one entry per CDR3 protein. The sample shows approximately 37,000 distinct CDR3 sequences, more than 70% of them seen only once. V dropped 2 bases and J dropped 10 bases, with 15 bases sitting between them. CDR1 MNHNY and CDR2 SVGAGI come from the germline V gene (reference sequence). This CDR3 has 14 residues.

The receptor comes from a man in his forties with primary liver carcinoma and hepatitis B virus infection. Sequenced: tumor-adjacent normal liver tissue. The chain combines TRBV6-6 with TRBJ2-1, with TRBD2 as a possible D gene (6 bases). The CDR3 spells CASSYSQGGGEQFF. CDR3 bases: TGTGCCAGCAGTTACAGCCAGGGAGGTGGCGAGCAGTTCTTC.